These 18 T cell receptor beta chains came from one sample sequenced in a study of graft-versus-host responses after intestinal transplantation. Sequenced by immunoSEQ multiplex PCR; TCRdb stores in-frame clones only, minus some. Of tens of thousands of clones listed, approximately 94% were seen once; the top ten hold 0.4% to 0.65%. The specimen was PBMCs, collected 156 days after intestinal transplant. The receptors were sampled from a human patient who received an intestinal transplant, so some T cells may come from the graft donor.

This chain joins TRBV19 and TRBJ1-4; D is unclear. CDR1 and CDR2 (germline): LNHDA, SQIVND (reference sequence). This CDR3 has 14 residues. The V and J ends lost 2 bases and 7 bases respectively, with 11 bases between them. DNA of the CDR3: TGTGCCAGTAGTATAAACCCCGAAGGTGAAAAACTGTTTTTT. Translating gives CASSINPEGEKLFF.

Written as DNA, the CDR3 is TGTGCCAGCAGCCCCAGGACAGGGGGCGGAAAACTGTTTTTT. It codes for CASSPRTGGGKLFF. The chain joins TRBV11-3 to TRBJ1-4, with 11 bases aligning to TRBD1. The germline V gene encodes CDR1 SGHNT and CDR2 YENEEA. This CDR3 has 14 amino acids. Unmatched junction bases numbered 6, after V lost 5 bases and J lost 10 bases.

V usage is TRBV10-3 and J usage is TRBJ2-1, with TRBD2 as a possible D gene (6 bases). CDR1 ENHRY and CDR2 SYGVKD come from the germline V gene. CDR3 size: 16 residues. The ends were cut back, 0 bases at V and 3 bases at J, with 12 bases in the middle. The CDR3 here is CAISESIGTLYNEQFF. The CDR3 DNA reads TGTGCCATCAGTGAGTCGATAGGGACTCTCTACAATGAGCAGTTCTTC.

The chain combines TRBV4-3 with TRBJ2-3, with TRBD2 identical over 9 bases. Germline CDR1 is LGHNA and CDR2 is YSLEER. This CDR3 is 20 amino acids long. J lost 2 bases, V lost 0 bases, and 15 bases had no gene match. The CDR3 DNA is TGCGCCAGCAGCCAAGAAAGACGGGGTAGCGGGAGAGGGGCCACAGATACGCAGTATTTT. Translating it yields CASSQERRGSGRGATDTQYF.

This chain joins TRBV18 and TRBJ2-5; D gene uncertain. Per the germline V gene, CDR1 is KGHSH and CDR2 is LQKENI. Trimming stripped 4 bases from V and 1 base from J, with 13 bases between. The CDR3 runs 15 residues. CDR3 sequence reads: CASSRPVGSQETQYF. In DNA form, the CDR3 reads TGTGCCAGCTCACGGCCGGTGGGCTCCCAAGAGACCCAGTACTTC.

The rearrangement links TRBV7-9 to TRBJ1-2; TRBD1 matches 7 bases. The CDR3 consists of 15 residues. Per the germline V gene, CDR1 is SEHNR and CDR2 is FQNEAQ (reference sequence). V shed 4 bases and J 4 bases; nucleotides not matched to a gene: 9. DNA for the CDR3: TGTGCCAGCAGCTCTCAGGGGGGTTTAGGCTATGGCTACACCTTC. Residues: CASSSQGGLGYGYTF.

The chain combines TRBV15 with TRBJ2-5, with a possible D match to TRBD2 (6 bases). Germline V gives CDR1 LNHNV, CDR2 YYDKDF (reference sequence). Trimming shortened V by 0 bases and J by 1 base, and 15 bases separated the two germline ends. The CDR3 totals 17 residues. The CDR3 coding sequence is TGTGCCACCAGCAGAGATCCCCCCGGGGGAGGCCAAGAGACCCAGTACTTC. Translated, it gives CATSRDPPGGGQETQYF.

The chain is built from TRBV9 and TRBJ2-3; TRBD2 aligns across 11 bases. J lost 5 bases, V lost 4 bases, and 9 bases had no gene match. CDR3 length: 16 residues. CDR1 SGDLS and CDR2 YYNGEE come from the germline V gene. CDR3 amino acids: CASSQEGSGRGDTQYF. The CDR3 DNA follows: TGTGCCAGCAGCCAAGAAGGTAGCGGGAGGGGAGATACGCAGTATTTT.

The chain recombines TRBV7-8 with TRBJ2-1; 7 bases are a match to TRBD1. This CDR3 has 15 amino acids. V lost 2 bases to trimming and J lost 9 bases; unmatched junction nucleotides: 10. The germline gives CDR1 SGHVS, CDR2 FQNEAQ. CDR3 in amino acids: CASSLFGQAIGEQFF. The CDR3 DNA is TGTGCCAGCAGCTTATTCGGACAGGCTATTGGTGAGCAGTTCTTC.

The chain is built from TRBV15 and TRBJ1-2; 7 bases fit TRBD1. The germline gives CDR1 LNHNV, CDR2 YYDKDF (reference sequence). CDR3 length: 13 amino acids. V was clipped by 5 bases and J by 8 bases; unmatched bases: 8. The CDR3 region has the DNA TGTGCCACCAGCCCAGACAGGGTCTTGGGCTACACCTTC. Translated, it gives CATSPDRVLGYTF.

The chain combines TRBV30 with TRBJ1-2; D unclear. V gave up 3 bases and J gave up 0 bases, with 20 bases separating them. CDR1 and CDR2 (germline): GTSNPN, SVGIG (reference sequence). The CDR3 runs 17 residues. The CDR3 nucleotides read TGTGCCTGGAGCCCGGACGCTAGCAACTTAGCTAACTATGGCTACACCTTC. The encoded protein is CAWSPDASNLANYGYTF.

The chain carries TRBV5-4 and TRBJ2-7; D is perhaps TRBD1 (8 bases). The CDR3 extends over 15 amino acids. From germline, CDR1 is SGHNT and CDR2 YYREEE (reference sequence). V was trimmed by 9 bases and J by 3 bases, leaving 22 bases between them. DNA for the CDR3: TGTGCCATGACAACGAAGCGGGACAGGCACTACGAGCAGTACTTC. Protein: CAMTTKRDRHYEQYF. The variable domain in full, completed from reference TRBV5-4 and TRBJ2-7, reads ETGVTQSPTHLIKTRGQQVTLRCSSQSGHNTVSWYQQALGQGPQFIFQYYREEENGRGNFPPRFSGLQFPNYSSELNVNALELDDSALYLCAMTTKRDRHYEQYFGPGTRLTVT.

V is TRBV5-1 and J is TRBJ1-4; tentatively, D is TRBD1 (6 bases). From germline, CDR1 is SGHRS and CDR2 YFSETQ. V was trimmed by 0 bases and J by 4 bases, leaving 13 bases between them. This CDR3 is built from 16 residues. The chain's CDR3 is CASSLVRRDINEKLFF. As DNA, the CDR3 is TGCGCCAGCAGCTTGGTCCGCAGGGACATTAATGAAAAACTGTTTTTT.

The rearrangement joins TRBV18 to TRBJ2-3, with D uncertain. Deletions cut 0 bases from V and 0 bases from J, with 4 bases between. In germline, CDR1 is KGHSH, CDR2 LQKENI. CDR3 size: 14 residues. The CDR3 sequence: CASSPPSSTDTQYF. The CDR3 bases are TGTGCCAGCTCACCACCGTCTAGCACAGATACGCAGTATTTT.

The chain has TRBV7-9 and TRBJ1-5, with D unclear. Germline CDR1 SEHNR, CDR2 FQNEAQ (reference sequence). V gave up 1 base and J gave up 4 bases, with 14 bases separating them. CDR3 length: 16 amino acids. CDR3 sequence (DNA): TGTGCCAGCAGCTTAGGTTCCGGACCGGGGAATCAGCCCCAGCATTTT. It encodes CASSLGSGPGNQPQHF.

This chain connects TRBV30 to TRBJ1-2, with D unresolved. The V and J ends lost 5 bases and 11 bases respectively, with 15 bases between them. Germline assignment: CDR1 GTSNPN and CDR2 SVGIG (reference sequence). The CDR3 runs to 11 residues. The chain's CDR3 is CAWFGDIRYTF. CDR3 sequence (DNA): TGTGCCTGGTTCGGTGACATCAGATACACCTTC.

The chain combines TRBV7-2 with TRBJ1-1; D possibly corresponds to TRBD1 (6 bases). Trimming left V 1 base short and J 10 bases short, with 16 bases between. The CDR3 covers 14 residues. The germline V gene has CDR1 SGHTA and CDR2 FQGNSA. The CDR3 loop is CASSLEAGASIAFF. The CDR3 coding sequence is TGTGCCAGCAGCTTAGAAGCAGGGGCCTCGATAGCTTTCTTT.

This clone was picked up one time. V is TRBV9 and J is TRBJ2-5; 9 positions agree with TRBD2. The germline V gene has CDR1 SGDLS and CDR2 YYNGEE. CDR3 length: 15 residues. V lost 4 bases, J lost 4 bases, and 8 bases stayed unmatched. CDR3 sequence (DNA): TGTGCCAGCAGCCCCGGACTAGCGAACACAGAGACCCAGTACTTC. This translates into CASSPGLANTETQYF.